This is a list of T cell receptor beta chains from one sample in a study of T cells in Graves' hyperthyroidism and ophthalmopathy. Each CDR3 protein is one row after TCRdb ran MiXCR on the multiplex PCR reads. There are fewer than 650,000 distinct CDR3 sequences in the sample; 12% to 15% occur only once, and roughly 6.9% lies in the top ten. Sequenced sample: blood. Every receptor here comes from a woman younger than 35 with Graves' ophthalmopathy. Each CDR3 is given with its conserved first and last residue. A D gene is named only where the DNA matches it firmly. Size is stated for part of the rows, as once, few or many counts, or as a class when the clone is expanded.

DNA: TGTGCCAGCAGCCTTTCTATCCGGGGGGGCGCGGAGTACTTC
CDR3: CASSLSIRGGAEYF
J: TRBJ2-5
V: TRBV3-1
D: TRBD2
size: many

DNA: TGTGCCAGCAGCCACCCGACCTCGGGACTAGCGCGAAATTCCTACAATGAGCAGTTCTTC
CDR3: CASSHPTSGLARNSYNEQFF
J: TRBJ2-1
V: TRBV4-1
D: TRBD2
size: few

DNA: TGTGCCAGCAGTTCAAGGACTATTAGGGCCGGGGAGCTGTTTTTT
CDR3: CASSSRTIRAGELFF
J: TRBJ2-2
V: TRBV27
D: NA
size: few

DNA: TGTGCCAGCAGGGAGGACAGGGGGCAGCATGGCTACACCTTC
CDR3: CASREDRGQHGYTF
J: TRBJ1-2
V: TRBV2
D: TRBD1
size: many

DNA: TGTGCCAGCAGTGCCGCGGGATATTCCTACGAGCAGTACTTC
CDR3: CASSAAGYSYEQYF
J: TRBJ2-7
V: TRBV2
D: NA
size: many

DNA: TGTGCCAGCAGCGGAGAAGGGGGAGCGGGAGGAGACAACTACGAGCAGTACTTC
CDR3: CASSGEGGAGGDNYEQYF
J: TRBJ2-7
V: TRBV9
D: TRBD2
size: NA

DNA: TGTGCCAGCAGTTTAGCGGCAGCAGGGTCGGATACGCAGTATTTT
CDR3: CASSLAAAGSDTQYF
J: TRBJ2-3
V: TRBV12-3/TRBV12-4
D: NA
size: many

DNA: TGTGCCAGCTTGGACCTTATGGGGTACAATGAGCAGTTCTTC
CDR3: CASLDLMGYNEQFF
J: TRBJ2-1
V: TRBV2
D: NA
size: many

DNA: TGTGCCAGCCGGAGAGGCACCTTTTTGACTAATGAAAAACTGTTTTTT
CDR3: CASRRGTFLTNEKLFF
J: TRBJ1-4
V: TRBV2
D: NA
size: few

DNA: TGCAGTGCTAGAGATCTAAGACAGGGGAATGGTTCACCCCTCCACTTT
CDR3: CSARDLRQGNGSPLHF
J: TRBJ1-6
V: TRBV20-1
D: TRBD1
size: few

DNA: TGTGCCAGCAGCATGAGCTATTCCCAAACAGATACGCAGTATTTT
CDR3: CASSMSYSQTDTQYF
J: TRBJ2-3
V: TRBV7-2
D: NA
size: many

DNA: TGTGCCAGTAGTTCGTGGGGGGAGGACACCGGGGAGCTGTTTTTT
CDR3: CASSSWGEDTGELFF
J: TRBJ2-2
V: TRBV19
D: NA
size: few

DNA: TGTGCCAGCAGCCAAGGGGGTCTAGCGGTGGGACGGTACGAGCAGTACTTC
CDR3: CASSQGGLAVGRYEQYF
J: TRBJ2-7
V: TRBV3-1
D: TRBD2
size: many

DNA: TGTGCCAGCAGCCCAATCGGACGTGATGAAGCTTTCTTT
CDR3: CASSPIGRDEAFF
J: TRBJ1-1
V: TRBV7-8
D: NA
size: many